Below are 8 T cell receptor beta chains sequenced from a single sample in a study of OX40 agonist ivuxolimab in advanced cancers. Method: immunoSEQ multiplex PCR; TCRdb's copy keeps in-frame clones and lacks some. The data contain tens of thousands of clones, around four fifths of them singletons. The sample consisted of CD4+ or CD8+ T cells sorted from blood, taken in a trial of the OX40 agonist ivuxolimab. These receptors all come from an adult with an advanced solid tumor such as melanoma, head and neck, liver or kidney cancer.

V and J are TRBV19 and TRBJ2-2; TRBD1 aligns across 10 bases. This CDR3 region has 17 residues. V lost 3 bases and J lost 5; bases outside the gene matches: 9. CDR1 and CDR2 (germline): LNHDA, SQIVND (reference sequence). CDR3 sequence (DNA): TGTGCCAGTAGTATCAGCCCCTCGGGACAGGGGACCGGGGAGCTGTTTTTT. Its protein product is CASSISPSGQGTGELFF.

The chain recombines TRBV5-1 with TRBJ1-4, with D unresolved. The CDR3 has 14 amino acids. The V end was cut by 1 base, the J end by 6 bases, with 10 bases between. Germline-derived CDR1 and CDR2 are SGHRS and YFSETQ. This CDR3 reads CASSLFLDDEKLFF. The CDR3 coding sequence is TGCGCCAGCAGCTTGTTTTTGGACGATGAAAAACTGTTTTTT.

This clone appeared a few times. The chain has TRBV7-3 and TRBJ2-7; tentative D call: TRBD2 (5 bases). The V and J ends lost 1 base and 12 bases respectively, with 13 bases between them. Germline CDR1 and CDR2: SGHTA and FQGTGA. The CDR3 totals 12 residues. The CDR3 protein is CASSLSPGRLYF. As DNA, the CDR3 is TGTGCCAGCAGCTTAAGTCCGGGAAGGCTGTACTTC.

The J gene is TRBJ2-7, the V gene TRBV29-1, with D unresolved. The CDR3 has 12 residues. Germline CDR1 and CDR2: SQVTM and ANQGSEA. V was cut by 6 bases and J by 5 bases, with 14 bases left in between. The CDR3 region has the DNA TGCAGCGTCCAGCAGAACTGGGACGAGCAGTACTTC. Its protein is CSVQQNWDEQYF.

The chain employs TRBV7-6 and TRBJ2-7; TRBD2 agrees at 13 bases. Germline V lookup: CDR1 SGHVS, CDR2 FNYEAQ. CDR3 size: 15 residues. The junction had 7 bases not matched to a gene; V was cut back by 5 bases and J by 6 bases. The chain's CDR3 is CASSTRTSGSFEQYF. CDR3 nucleotide sequence: TGTGCCAGCAGCACGCGGACTAGCGGGAGCTTCGAGCAGTACTTC.

The genes are TRBV9 and TRBJ2-1; D may be TRBD1 (6 bases). With 4 bases removed from V and 7 bases from J, the gap between germline ends came to 18 bases. The germline V gene encodes CDR1 SGDLS and CDR2 YYNGEE. This CDR3 is 15 amino acids long. The CDR3, as DNA: TGTGCCAGCAGCCCCGGGCAGGGACATAAAAATGAGCAGTTCTTC. Translation: CASSPGQGHKNEQFF.

This chain uses TRBV30 with TRBJ2-7; D uncertain. The CDR3 is made up of 13 amino acids. The V end lost 1 base, the J end lost 2 bases, and 9 bases lay between the germline ends. Germline CDR1 reads GTSNPN; CDR2 reads SVGIG (reference sequence). CDR3 nucleotides: TGTGCCTGGAGTGGCGCGGTAGCCTACGAGCAGTACTTC. Translating it yields CAWSGAVAYEQYF.

The CDR3 is CASSGNRGQPQHF. The CDR3 bases are TGTGCCAGCAGCGGCAACAGGGGACAGCCCCAGCATTTT. J is TRBJ1-5 and V is TRBV7-2; 7 nucleotides match TRBD1. Germline V gene lookup returns CDR1 SGHTA and CDR2 FQGNSA. V trimming: 5 bases; J trimming: 7 bases; junction bases outside the gene matches: 5. The CDR3 runs 13 residues. Combining the CDR3 with reference TRBV7-2 and TRBJ1-5 gives the whole variable domain GAGVSQSPSNKVTEKGKDVELRCDPISGHTALYWYRQSLGQGLEFLIYFQGNSAPDKSGLPSDRFSAERTGGSVSTLTIQRTQQEDSAVYLCASSGNRGQPQHFGDGTRLSIL.